These T cell receptor beta chains were read from a single sample in a study of spatial heterogeneity in lung cancer. Using its own MiXCR run on the 5' RACE reads, TCRdb lists one record per CDR3 protein. This table holds around 100,000 distinct CDR3 sequences, about 4.4% found once. The sequencing here drew on lung tumor tissue, taken at surgery. These receptors were collected from a male donor with early-stage non-small cell lung cancer. Both conserved end residues are part of each CDR3. D genes are given only for firm matches. Not every row has a clone size; where given, it reads once, few, many or a size class.

TRBJ2-3 | TRBV5-1 | many | NA | TGCGCCAGCAGCGAGACCTCAGGCGGGGTAAATACGCAGTATTTT | CASSETSGGVNTQYF
TRBJ1-1 | TRBV28 | many | NA | TGTGCCAGCAGTTTACGGACGGAACCAGAAGCTTTCTTT | CASSLRTEPEAFF
TRBJ1-1 | TRBV28 | many | TRBD1 | TGTGCCAGCAGTAGAGGGACAGGGGTGGGGAGCACTGAAGCTTTCTTT | CASSRGTGVGSTEAFF
TRBJ1-5 | TRBV10-2 | many | NA | TGCGCCAGCAGTGACCTAGGGAGCAATCAGCCCCAGCATTTT | CASSDLGSNQPQHF
TRBJ2-1 | TRBV6-5 | few | NA | TGTGCCAGCAGTCGAACGACGACCAATGAGCAGTTCTTC | CASSRTTTNEQFF
TRBJ2-1 | TRBV10-3 | few | TRBD2 | TGTGCCATCAGGGGTAGCGGGAGCGACTCCTACAATGAGCAGTTCTTC | CAIRGSGSDSYNEQFF
TRBJ2-7 | TRBV6-1 | many | NA | TGTGCCAGCAGGGGGTTCGAGCAGTACTTC | CASRGFEQYF
TRBJ2-7 | TRBV6-1 | NA | NA | TGTGCCAGCAGTGTCCGGGACGGAGCCTACGAGCAGTACTTC | CASSVRDGAYEQYF
TRBJ2-1 | TRBV7-9 | many | TRBD2 | TGTGCCAGCAGGCGGGGGGCCTCCTACAATGAGCAGTTCTTC | CASRRGASYNEQFF
TRBJ2-5 | TRBV28 | many | TRBD2 | TGTGCCAGCAGGCTAGCGGGAGGAGAGACCCAGTACTTC | CASRLAGGETQYF
TRBJ1-1 | TRBV15 | many | NA | TGTGCCACCAGCAGAGATATGGGGCCTGCGATCACTGAAGCTTTCTTT | CATSRDMGPAITEAFF
TRBJ2-1 | TRBV3-1 | many | TRBD2 | TGTGCCAGCAGCCACGGCTCCGGGACTAGAGCCTACAATGAGCAGTTCTTC | CASSHGSGTRAYNEQFF
TRBJ2-1 | TRBV18 | many | TRBD1 | TGTGCCAGCTCTGCGGGGACAGGGATAGGGGAGCAGTTCTTC | CASSAGTGIGEQFF
TRBJ2-7 | TRBV27 | few | TRBD2 | TGTGCCAGCAGTTTATTCCCAGCGGGAGCCTACGAGCAGTACTTC | CASSLFPAGAYEQYF
TRBJ2-7 | TRBV27 | many | TRBD2 | TGTGCCAGCAGTTCCCTAGCGGGAACCTACGAGCAGTACTTC | CASSSLAGTYEQYF
TRBJ1-2 | TRBV3-1 | few | NA | TGTGCCAGCAGCCAAGACCGAGGAGGAGGTACCTACACCTTC | CASSQDRGGGTYTF
TRBJ2-2 | TRBV5-1 | many | NA | TGCGCCAGCAGCCGCAATGCCAACACCGGGGAGCTGTTTTTT | CASSRNANTGELFF
TRBJ2-7 | TRBV6-6 | many | NA | TGTGCCAGCAGTTACTCGAGGGGGGACGAGCAGTACTTC | CASSYSRGDEQYF
TRBJ2-2 | TRBV7-2 | many | NA | TGTGCCAGCAGCTTAGATGTTGGGGGCACCGGGGAGCTGTTTTTT | CASSLDVGGTGELFF
TRBJ2-3 | TRBV5-1 | many | TRBD2 | TGCGCCAGCAGCCCGCTAGCGGTTGTTAGCACAGATACGCAGTATTTT | CASSPLAVVSTDTQYF
TRBJ2-2 | TRBV7-9 | few | TRBD1 | TGTGCCAGCAGCGCCAGGACAGGCACGAACACCGGGGAGCTGTTTTTT | CASSARTGTNTGELFF
TRBJ1-5 | TRBV5-6 | many | TRBD1 | TGTGCCAGCAGCTATAGACAGGGGAATCAGCCCCAGCATTTT | CASSYRQGNQPQHF
TRBJ2-6 | TRBV6-5 | many | NA | TGTGCCACGTTGGGTGGTGGGTCTGGGGCCAACGTCCTGACTTTC | CATLGGGSGANVLTF
TRBJ2-7 | TRBV12-3/TRBV12-4 | many | NA | TGTGCCAGCAGTTTAGCCCCCCGAGGGCCAGAGCAAAGAATCTACGAGCAGTACTTC | CASSLAPRGPEQRIYEQYF
TRBJ2-1 | TRBV5-1 | many | TRBD2 | TGCGCCAGCAGAGCCTCCCCAGCGGGAGGGAAGTGGAATGAGCAGTTCTTC | CASRASPAGGKWNEQFF
TRBJ2-1 | TRBV6-5 | few | TRBD2 | TGTGCCAGCAGGGGGGGGTCAAATGAGCAGTTCTTC | CASRGGSNEQFF
TRBJ2-1 | TRBV2 | many | NA | TGTGCCAGCAACCAGGATAGCGGCTGGGGGCGGGAGCAGTTCTTC | CASNQDSGWGREQFF
TRBJ2-3 | TRBV5-1 | many | TRBD2 | TGCGCCAGCAGCTCTAGCGGAAGCACAGATACGCAGTATTTT | CASSSSGSTDTQYF
TRBJ1-3 | TRBV28 | many | NA | TGTGCCAGCAGTTTGCCCTACTCTGGAAACACCATATATTTT | CASSLPYSGNTIYF
TRBJ2-5 | TRBV7-9 | many | NA | TGTGCCAGCAGCCCACGCAGCGAGTACCAAGAGACCCAGTACTTC | CASSPRSEYQETQYF
TRBJ2-7 | TRBV28 | many | TRBD2 | TGTGCCAGCAGTATCCCGACGGGAGGGGTCTACGAGCAGTACTTC | CASSIPTGGVYEQYF
TRBJ1-4 | TRBV11-2 | NA | TRBD1 | TGTGCCAGCAGCTGGGACAGGGGGGACGAAAAACTGTTTTTT | CASSWDRGDEKLFF
TRBJ2-7 | TRBV7-7 | NA | TRBD1 | TGTGCCAGCAGCTCCCCAGGGGGAGAGCAGTACTTC | CASSSPGGEQYF
TRBJ2-5 | TRBV18 | many | NA | TGTGCCAGCTCACCACCCACAGCCGTTTCAGAGACCCAGTACTTC | CASSPPTAVSETQYF
TRBJ2-1 | TRBV12-3/TRBV12-4 | many | NA | TGTGCCAGCACCGAGGGGGGTCTAGCCCGGGGTGAGCAGTTCTTC | CASTEGGLARGEQFF
TRBJ2-3 | TRBV9 | many | TRBD2 | TGTGCCAGCAGCGAGCATAGCGGGAGGGAAGATACGCAGTATTTT | CASSEHSGREDTQYF
TRBJ2-7 | TRBV7-9 | few | NA | TGTGCCAGCAGCTTACTTCGGGGTGGAGGTTACGAGCAGTACTTC | CASSLLRGGGYEQYF
TRBJ2-1 | TRBV7-2 | few | NA | TGTGCCAGCAGCCCACCAGGGTGGTGGCGTAGCTCCTACAATGAGCAGTTCTTC | CASSPPGWWRSSYNEQFF
TRBJ1-6 | TRBV6-5 | many | NA | TGTGCCAGCAGTTACTCAGGGGGGCCGGATTCACCCCTCCACTTT | CASSYSGGPDSPLHF
TRBJ2-7 | TRBV16 | many | NA | TGTGCCAGCAGACGACACGGGAGCTCTGACGAGCAGTACTTC | CASRRHGSSDEQYF
TRBJ2-5 | TRBV2 | many | NA | TGTGCCAGCAATTTCGGGGCAGAGTACCAAGAGACCCAGTACTTC | CASNFGAEYQETQYF
TRBJ2-1 | TRBV12-3/TRBV12-4 | many | NA | TGTGCCAGCTTACTCGGGGGAAACTACAATGAGCAGTTCTTC | CASLLGGNYNEQFF
TRBJ2-1 | TRBV20-1 | NA | TRBD2 | TGCAGTGCTAGAACGGGAGGCTACAATGAGCAGTTCTTC | CSARTGGYNEQFF
TRBJ2-1 | TRBV11-1 | many | TRBD2 | TGTGCCAGCAGCTTCGCCACTAGCGGCGATGAGCAGTTCTTC | CASSFATSGDEQFF
TRBJ2-7 | TRBV27 | many | NA | TGTGCCAGCAGTTTCGAGGCTAGCGAAACCTACGAGCAGTACTTC | CASSFEASETYEQYF
TRBJ2-7 | TRBV20-1 | many | NA | TGCAGTGCCCTAGGGGGTCGTTTGTCCTACGAGCAGTACTTC | CSALGGRLSYEQYF
TRBJ2-5 | TRBV6-5 | many | TRBD2 | TGTGCCAGCAAGCTAGCGGGAGGGGAGACCCAGTACTTC | CASKLAGGETQYF
TRBJ2-3 | TRBV2 | many | TRBD2 | TGTGCCAGTAGCGGGAGGGCCGATACGCAGTATTTT | CASSGRADTQYF
TRBJ2-3 | TRBV6-1 | few | TRBD1 | TGTGCCAGTTTGGAGGACAGGGTCACAGATACGCAGTATTTT | CASLEDRVTDTQYF
TRBJ2-3 | TRBV7-2 | many | TRBD2 | TGTGCCAGCAGCCAAGGACTAGCGGGAGTAAATACGCAGTATTTT | CASSQGLAGVNTQYF